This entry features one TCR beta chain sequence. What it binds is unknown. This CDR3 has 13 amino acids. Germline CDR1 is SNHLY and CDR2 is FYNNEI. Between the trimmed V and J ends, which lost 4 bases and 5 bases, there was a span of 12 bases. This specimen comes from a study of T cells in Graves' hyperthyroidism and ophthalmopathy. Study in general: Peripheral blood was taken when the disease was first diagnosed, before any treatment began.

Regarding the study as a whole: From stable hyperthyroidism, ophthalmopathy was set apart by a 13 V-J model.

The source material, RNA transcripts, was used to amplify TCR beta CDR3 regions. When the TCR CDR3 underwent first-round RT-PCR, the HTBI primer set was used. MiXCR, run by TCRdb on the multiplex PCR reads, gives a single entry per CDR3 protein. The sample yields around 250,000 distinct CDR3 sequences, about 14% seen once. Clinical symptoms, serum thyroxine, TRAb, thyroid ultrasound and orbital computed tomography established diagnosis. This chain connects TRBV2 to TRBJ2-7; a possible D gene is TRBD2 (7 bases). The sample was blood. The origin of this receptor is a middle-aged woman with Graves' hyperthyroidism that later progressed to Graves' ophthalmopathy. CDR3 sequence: CASSVLGGDEQYF. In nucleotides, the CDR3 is TGTGCCAGCAGTGTTTTAGGGGGGGACGAGCAGTACTTC.